Below, 5 T cell receptor beta chains from the same sample are listed, as sequenced in a study of blood T cell repertoires in COVID-19. Method: immunoSEQ multiplex PCR; TCRdb's copy keeps in-frame clones and lacks some. The sample holds 130,000 to 150,000 clones, 70% to 90% seen once. Sequences were obtained from peripheral blood. The receptor set was obtained from a man in his 60s with active or convalescent COVID-19.

The V gene is TRBV2, the J gene TRBJ1-1; 8 bases align to TRBD1. The CDR3 contains 13 residues. V gave up 7 bases and J gave up 5 bases; unmatched junction bases: 6. CDR1 is SNHLY, CDR2 FYNNEI, per germline. The CDR3 loop is CASILDRETEAFF. In DNA form, the CDR3 reads TGTGCCAGCATCCTGGACAGGGAGACTGAAGCTTTCTTT. The full variable domain, its missing parts supplied by reference TRBV2 and TRBJ1-1, is EPEVTQTPSHQVTQMGQEVILRCVPISNHLYFYWYRQILGQKVEFLVSFYNNEISEKSEIFDDQFSVERPDGSNFTLKIRSTKLEDSAMYFCASILDRETEAFFGQGTRLTVV.

This clone has only one observation. The gene calls are TRBV5-1 and TRBJ2-1, with 9 bases identical to TRBD2. Germline CDR1 is SGHRS and CDR2 is YFSETQ. CDR3 size: 15 residues. The ends lost 3 bases at V and 7 bases at J; junction bases unmatched: 8. The CDR3 DNA is TGCGCCAGCAGCTCTGGAGGTACTAGCGGGAATGAGCAGTTCTTC. Encoded protein: CASSSGGTSGNEQFF. The variable domain in full, completed from reference TRBV5-1 and TRBJ2-1, reads KAGVTQTPRYLIKTRGQQVTLSCSPISGHRSVSWYQQTPGQGLQFLFEYFSETQRNKGNFPGRFSGRQFSNSRSEMNVSTLELGDSALYLCASSSGGTSGNEQFFGPGTRLTVL.

The genes are TRBV27 and TRBJ1-2; 9 positions agree with TRBD1. Trimming removed 6 bases from V and 5 bases from J; junction bases left unmatched: 7. Germline assignment: CDR1 MNHEY and CDR2 SMNVEV (reference sequence). This CDR3 contains 14 residues. The CDR3 here is CASRSTGGVYGYTF. CDR3 nucleotides: TGTGCCAGCAGATCCACAGGGGGCGTTTATGGCTACACCTTC.

The V gene is TRBV3-1 (or the pseudogene TRBV3-2), the J gene TRBJ2-7; TRBD1 might be the D (6 bases). V was trimmed by 8 bases and J by 0 bases, leaving 11 bases between them. CDR1 is LGHDT and CDR2 is YNNKEL in the germline V gene (reference sequence). This CDR3 spans 13 amino acids. CDR3 sequence reads: CASLNRDSYEQYF. CDR3 nucleotide sequence: TGTGCCAGCCTGAACAGGGACTCCTACGAGCAGTACTTC.

Concerning this clone: This sample includes further DNA sequences coding for the same CDR3. The V and J genes are TRBV28 and TRBJ1-2; D unresolved. Germline assignment: CDR1 MDHEN and CDR2 SYDVKM. With 5 bases removed from V and 4 bases from J, the gap between germline ends came to 8 bases. The CDR3 contains 12 residues. The CDR3: CASSPPRYGYTF. The CDR3 DNA follows: TGTGCCAGCAGTCCCCCCCGCTATGGCTACACCTTC.